These 21 T cell receptor beta chains were all obtained from the same sample, sequenced in a study of neoadjuvant anti-PD-1 for oral cavity cancer (dated by TCRdb to 2020 to 2022). To prepare the library, the immunoSEQ multiplex PCR assay was applied. TCRdb took over this immuneACCESS table, retaining in-frame rearrangements with V and J assigned. Such tables are incomplete; in checked studies, under half of the missing clones stem from an unresolved V gene, and the remainder is unexplained. This sample holds around 7,500 clones; roughly 71% were observed only once. Around 2.8% of the sample goes to the ten largest clones. The time point label here, explained by the study, means: after neoadjuvant nivolumab, at surgical resection. The input for sequencing was PBMCs, taken after nivolumab (anti-PD-1) treatment. These receptors all stem from a person aged 35-79 years with oral cavity squamous cell carcinoma.

This clone was found a few times. The CDR3: CASSLGGKLDTQYF. The CDR3 DNA sequence: TGTGCCAGCAGCTTAGGGGGGAAATTAGATACGCAGTATTTT. The V and J genes are TRBV7-9 and TRBJ2-3, with D perhaps being TRBD1 or TRBD2 (5 bases each). The length of the CDR3 is 14 residues. The V gene lost 1 base and the J gene lost 5 bases, with 10 bases spanning the gap. CDR1 is SEHNR, CDR2 FQNEAQ, per germline (reference sequence).

This clone showed up just once. This chain joins TRBV7-8 and TRBJ1-4, with D hard to call. V was shortened by 3 bases and J by 8 bases, with 13 bases between the two germline ends. CDR1 is SGHVS and CDR2 is FQNEAQ in the germline V gene. The CDR3 sequence is 14 residues long. This CDR3 reads CASSFLPGSEKLFF. The CDR3 nucleotides are TGTGCCAGCAGCTTCCTACCCGGTTCCGAAAAACTGTTTTTT.

The chain employs TRBV9 and TRBJ1-1; 12 bases line up with TRBD1. The CDR3 runs 17 residues. V shed 4 bases, J shed 6 bases, and the junction held 13 bases outside the gene matches. CDR1 is SGDLS and CDR2 is YYNGEE in the germline V gene. The CDR3: CASSPGTGGARVSEAFF. In DNA form, the CDR3 reads TGTGCCAGCAGCCCTGGGACAGGGGGCGCACGGGTCTCTGAAGCTTTCTTT.

The gene calls are TRBV5-8 and TRBJ2-7; 7 bases are shared with TRBD1. With V trimmed by 3 bases and J by 3 bases, 9 bases remained unmatched. CDR1 and CDR2 from the germline V gene are SGHTS and YDEGEE. This CDR3 comprises 15 residues. CDR3 region: CASSSDRTGVYEQYF. CDR3 bases: TGTGCCAGCAGCTCAGACAGGACAGGAGTCTACGAGCAGTACTTC. Complete variable domain (other parts from reference TRBV5-8 and TRBJ2-7): EAGVTQSPTHLIKTRGQQATLRCSPISGHTSVYWYQQALGLGLQFLLWYDEGEERNRGNFPPRFSGRQFPNYSSELNVNALELEDSALYLCASSSDRTGVYEQYFGPGTRLTVT.

Here the CDR3 reads CASSEDRGSYEQYF. The CDR3 coding sequence is TGCGCCAGCAGCGAGGACAGGGGCTCTTACGAGCAGTACTTC. This rearrangement joins TRBV5-1 to TRBJ2-7; 9 bases are shared with TRBD1. Per germline, CDR1 SGHRS and CDR2 YFSETQ. This CDR3 comprises 14 residues. J was trimmed by 4 bases and V by 4 bases; bases with no gene match: 6.

The rearrangement joins TRBV4-1 to TRBJ1-5; D gene uncertain. CDR3 size: 13 residues. Germline loops: CDR1 MGHRA, CDR2 YSYEKL. Trimming took off 4 bases at V and 4 bases at J, with 8 bases between the two ends. The CDR3 region is CASSRQVNQPQHF. DNA for the CDR3: TGCGCCAGCAGCCGACAAGTTAATCAGCCCCAGCATTTT.

This clone was detected once. The V gene is TRBV2, the J gene TRBJ2-3, with 7 bases identical to TRBD1. The CDR3 is 12 amino acids. V gave up 11 bases and J gave up 3 bases; unmatched junction bases: 5. Germline V gene sequence: CDR1 SNHLY, CDR2 FYNNEI. The CDR3 spells CAGEGQTDTQYF. The CDR3 DNA is TGTGCCGGAGAGGGACAGACAGATACGCAGTATTTT.

The CDR3 region is CASSLAGQLANEKLFF. DNA for the CDR3: TGCGCCAGCAGCTTGGCCGGGCAGTTGGCTAATGAAAAACTGTTTTTT. The V and J genes are TRBV5-1 and TRBJ1-4; D not certain. The CDR3 has 16 residues. Germline assignment: CDR1 SGHRS and CDR2 YFSETQ. The ends were cut back, 0 bases at V and 3 bases at J, with 12 bases in the middle. The full variable domain, with the rest looked up from reference TRBV5-1 and TRBJ1-4, is KAGVTQTPRYLIKTRGQQVTLSCSPISGHRSVSWYQQTPGQGLQFLFEYFSETQRNKGNFPGRFSGRQFSNSRSEMNVSTLELGDSALYLCASSLAGQLANEKLFFGSGTQLSVL.

The V gene is TRBV11-2, the J gene TRBJ1-2; 7 bases align to TRBD1. From germline, CDR1 is SGHAT and CDR2 FQNNGV. The CDR3 length is 14 residues. V gave up 0 bases and J gave up 5 bases; unmatched junction bases: 3. The CDR3 reads CASSLDGTAYGYTF. The CDR3 bases are TGTGCCAGCAGCTTAGATGGGACAGCTTATGGCTACACCTTC.

This rearrangement joins TRBV10-1 to TRBJ1-1, with D tentatively TRBD1 (5 bases). V was cut by 0 bases and J by 5 bases, with 10 bases left in between. CDR1 and CDR2 from the germline V gene are WNHNN and SYGVQD (reference sequence). This CDR3 spans 14 amino acids. CDR3 in amino acids: CASSESGRETEAFF. CDR3 DNA sequence: TGCGCCAGCAGTGAGTCGGGCAGGGAGACTGAAGCTTTCTTT.

The chain recombines TRBV4-3 with TRBJ2-6; TRBD1 matches at 8 bases. Trimming at V came to 3 bases and at J to 2 bases, leaving 3 bases not matched to a gene. CDR1 LGHNA and CDR2 YSLEER come from the germline V gene. CDR3 size: 16 residues. The CDR3 loop reads CASSQGTGTGANVLTF. For the CDR3, the DNA is TGCGCCAGCAGCCAGGGGACAGGAACTGGGGCCAACGTCCTGACTTTC.

This clone occurred a few times. The J gene is TRBJ2-7, the V gene TRBV12-5; either TRBD1 or TRBD2 may fit D (5 bases each). This CDR3 has 15 amino acids. The germline V and J ends were trimmed by 3 bases and 1 base, with 13 bases remaining between them. Germline values: CDR1 LGHNT, CDR2 FRNRAP. DNA of the CDR3: TGTGCTAGTGGTTTCACCCGGGACCGATCCTACGAGCAGTACTTC. Protein product: CASGFTRDRSYEQYF.

The rearrangement uses TRBV10-3 and TRBJ1-2, with 7 positions matching TRBD1. Germline assignment: CDR1 ENHRY and CDR2 SYGVKD. The ends lost 2 bases at V and 8 bases at J; junction bases unmatched: 20. This CDR3 is 18 amino acids long. CDR3 nucleotide sequence: TGTGCCATCAGTGAGCCCGGTGCCTACAGGGGTGATGAAGGGGGCTACACCTTC. Its translation is CAISEPGAYRGDEGGYTF.

This clone was seen more than once but under ten times. The J gene is TRBJ1-1, the V gene TRBV6-5; 9 bases match TRBD1. The trim removed 6 bases at V and 4 bases at J, leaving 9 bases unmatched. This CDR3 comprises 15 residues. Germline V lookup: CDR1 MNHEY, CDR2 SVGAGI. The CDR3 DNA reads TGTGCCAGCAGGCGGACAGGGGTTACGTTCACTGAAGCTTTCTTT. Amino acid sequence: CASRRTGVTFTEAFF.

V usage is TRBV2 and J usage is TRBJ2-3; no firm D call. From germline, CDR1 is SNHLY and CDR2 FYNNEI. Trimming removed 4 bases from V and 6 bases from J, with 8 bases in between. This CDR3 has 12 residues. The CDR3 DNA reads as TGTGCCAGCAGTGTCGGTGGGGATACGCAGTATTTT. This sequence encodes CASSVGGDTQYF.

V is TRBV5-4 and J is TRBJ1-2; perhaps TRBD1 as D (5 bases). Looked up from germline, CDR1 is SGHNT and CDR2 is YYREEE (reference sequence). With 2 bases removed from V and 6 bases from J, the gap between germline ends came to 14 bases. The CDR3 covers 14 residues. CDR3 DNA: TGTGCCAGCAGCTTACCCCAGGGACGAAATGGCTACACCTTC. Translated, it gives CASSLPQGRNGYTF.

This clone showed up just a few times. The J gene is TRBJ1-2, the V gene TRBV10-1; D is undetermined. The CDR3 is made up of 15 amino acids. V was shortened by 0 bases and J by 3 bases, with 11 bases between the two germline ends. CDR1 is WNHNN, CDR2 SYGVQD, per germline (reference sequence). CDR3 residues: CASSESLRRDYGYTF. The CDR3 coding sequence is TGCGCCAGCAGTGAGTCTTTAAGACGGGACTATGGCTACACCTTC.

The CDR3 DNA reads as TGTGCCAGCAGCTCGGGCTGGGGGTCCGTCGAGCAGTACTTC. Translation gives CASSSGWGSVEQYF. V usage is TRBV7-2 and J usage is TRBJ2-7; D might be TRBD1 or TRBD2, each matching 5 bases. V was pared by 4 bases and J by 6 bases, with 16 bases between. CDR3 length: 14 residues. Germline V gives CDR1 SGHTA, CDR2 FQGNSA.

The chain carries TRBV6-6 and TRBJ2-7, with D unclear. The length of the CDR3 is 12 residues. V was shortened by 6 bases and J by 6 bases, with 12 bases between the two germline ends. Germline-derived CDR1 and CDR2 are MNHNY and SVGAGI (reference sequence). The CDR3 loop is CASSRQPGEQYF. CDR3 coding DNA: TGTGCCAGCAGCCGTCAGCCCGGCGAGCAGTACTTC.

This clone was seen a few times. The V call is TRBV5-1, the J call TRBJ1-2, with D uncertain. The CDR3 contains 16 residues. The V end was cut by 0 bases, the J end by 7 bases, with 19 bases between. Germline CDR1 is SGHRS and CDR2 is YFSETQ. The CDR3 DNA reads as TGCGCCAGCAGCTTGGTGGCGGAAATGGGCGCGGGTGGCTACACCTTC. Residues: CASSLVAEMGAGGYTF.

The chain employs TRBV7-2 and TRBJ2-1, with D perhaps TRBD1 (5 bases). V lost 4 bases, J lost 0 bases, and 10 bases lay in between. From germline, CDR1 is SGHTA and CDR2 FQGNSA. The CDR3 runs 15 residues. CDR3 region: CASSSQGDSYNEQFF. The CDR3 DNA reads as TGTGCCAGCAGCTCCCAAGGGGACTCCTACAATGAGCAGTTCTTC.